This entry describes one TCR beta chain. Its antigen remains unknown. Unmatched junction bases numbered 11, after V lost 6 bases and J lost 4 bases. CDR3 length equals 16 residues. CDR1 MDHEN and CDR2 SYDVKM come from the germline V gene. This sample is drawn from a study of shared clonotypes between healthy human individuals. Points from the study as a whole: On the whole, naive subsets had larger estimated richness than memory subsets had.

Assay used: immunoSEQ multiplex PCR; TCRdb lists only in-frame clones, some missing. This table has approximately 2.4 million clones, approximately 94% appearing once. The sequence derives from a man aged 18 to 29 in good health. The sequenced material came from naive CD4+ T cells sorted from blood. Subset in this sample: CD45RA+ positively selected. V and J are TRBV28 and TRBJ2-2, with 7 bases identical to TRBD1. The CDR3 region is CASRLPGGSGTGELFF. The DNA for the CDR3 is TGTGCCAGCAGATTGCCAGGGGGAAGTGGCACCGGGGAGCTGTTTTTT. The whole variable domain, remainder taken from reference TRBV28 and TRBJ2-2, is DVKVTQSSRYLVKRTGEKVFLECVQDMDHENMFWYRQDPGLGLRLIYFSYDVKMKEKGDIPEGYSVSREKKERFSLILESASTNQTSMYLCASRLPGGSGTGELFFGEGSRLTVL.